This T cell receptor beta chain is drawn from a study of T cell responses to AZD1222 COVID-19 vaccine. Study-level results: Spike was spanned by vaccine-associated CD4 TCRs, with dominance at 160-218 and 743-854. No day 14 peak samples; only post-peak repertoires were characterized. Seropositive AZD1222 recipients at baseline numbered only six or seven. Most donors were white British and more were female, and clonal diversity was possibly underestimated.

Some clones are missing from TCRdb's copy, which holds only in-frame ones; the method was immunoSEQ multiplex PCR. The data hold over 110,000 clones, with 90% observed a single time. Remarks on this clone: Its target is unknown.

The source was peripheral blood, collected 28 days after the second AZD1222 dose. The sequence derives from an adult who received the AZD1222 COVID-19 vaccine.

The CDR3 DNA follows: TGTGCCAGCAGCCGGGACAGGGTAAATCAGCCCCAGCATTTT. Translation: CASSRDRVNQPQHF. This sequence joins TRBV7-2 and TRBJ1-5; 9 positions match TRBD1. The germline CDR1 and CDR2 sequences are SGHTA and FQGNSA. The CDR3 has 14 residues. The ends lost 5 bases at V and 4 bases at J; junction bases unmatched: 3. Complete variable domain (other parts from reference TRBV7-2 and TRBJ1-5): GAGVSQSPSNKVTEKGKDVELRCDPISGHTALYWYRQSLGQGLEFLIYFQGNSAPDKSGLPSDRFSAERTGGSVSTLTIQRTQQEDSAVYLCASSRDRVNQPQHFGDGTRLSIL.